The clone carrying this T cell receptor (beta chain) has more than one count but fewer than ten. This entry is derived from a study of blood T cell repertoires in COVID-19. Study-wide context: Acute and convalescent COVID-19 specimens originated in the United States, Italy and Spain.

CDR1 is KGHSH, CDR2 LQKENI, per germline. The CDR3 runs 15 residues. Unmatched junction bases numbered 5, after V lost 3 bases and J lost 7 bases. Repertoires were generated with immunoSEQ multiplex PCR, while TCRdb's copy carries only in-frame clones and drops some. The table has around 140,000 clones, around 85% seen once; the top ten hold about a sixth. This clonotype was sampled from a woman aged 80 or over with acute or convalescent COVID-19. The chain employs TRBV18 and TRBJ1-6; 8 positions match TRBD1. The material sequenced was peripheral blood. This CDR3 is CASSPATGVNSPLHF. The CDR3 coding sequence is TGTGCCAGCTCACCCGCGACAGGGGTAAATTCACCCCTCCACTTT.